This TCR beta chain was obtained from a study of cytomegalovirus exposure and HLA in healthy donors. Study-wide results and caveats: Clonal expansion, a later analysis showed, was greater in HLA-associated TCR beta chains than in equally common others. CMV serostatus was the sole immune exposure information available.

CDR3 length: 15 amino acids. The V segment lost 2 bases and the J segment 3 bases; nucleotides outside the gene matches: 4. Germline lookup yields CDR1 WNHNN and CDR2 SYGVQD (reference sequence). Primers included in the PCR were 60 Vbeta and 13 Jbeta primers. Clones were read by immunoSEQ multiplex PCR, and TCRdb kept only the in-frame ones, dropping some. The sample yields about 96,000 clones, about 70% seen once. On this clone: Its antigen is not known.

The source material was PBMCs. This clonotype originated in a woman in her 70s in good health and CMV-seropositive. This chain uses TRBV10-1 with TRBJ2-5; the match to TRBD2 covers 9 bases. CDR3 sequence reads: CASSETLAGKETQYF. The CDR3 DNA sequence: TGCGCCAGCAGTGAGACCCTAGCGGGAAAAGAGACCCAGTACTTC.